This TCR beta chain comes out of a study of neoadjuvant nivolumab and ipilimumab in lung cancer. General study points: A small number of samples were TCR sequenced. Compared with tumor-adjacent uninvolved lung, resected tumors showed greater richness and clonality.

Of note for this clone: Its target is unknown.

TCRdb's copy holds only in-frame clones and misses some; the assay was immunoSEQ multiplex PCR. The sample lists 8,000 to 10,000 clones; roughly four fifths were seen once. Germline V lookup: CDR1 MDHEN, CDR2 SYDVKM. Trimming removed 5 bases from V and 3 bases from J; junction bases left unmatched: 6. There are 15 residues in the CDR3. Sequencing was performed on peripheral blood, taken before neoadjuvant nivolumab, alone or with ipilimumab. This receptor was taken from an adult with non-small cell lung cancer. The rearrangement links TRBV28 to TRBJ2-7; 11 bases map to TRBD1. The CDR3: CASSPGQGAYYEQYF. CDR3 DNA: TGTGCCAGCAGTCCCGGACAGGGGGCGTACTACGAGCAGTACTTC.